The 31 T cell receptor beta chains below were found in one sample sequenced in a study of T-cell memory formation after mild COVID-19. TCRdb passed the 5' RACE reads through MiXCR, listing each CDR3 protein once. This sample has a few hundred thousand distinct CDR3 sequences, with approximately 10% found just once. Sequencing input: PBMCs or a T cell subset sorted from them (not recorded which). Receptor source: a man aged 18 to 30 who had mild COVID-19 (a few samples of this study predate the infection). Cell type and time point are not known.

The chain employs TRBV5-4 and TRBJ1-6; D remains ambiguous. V was trimmed by 7 bases and J by 10 bases, leaving 12 bases between them. Germline assignment: CDR1 SGHNT and CDR2 YYREEE (reference sequence). The length of the CDR3 is 12 residues. DNA of the CDR3: TGTGCCAGCGAGAGGGTCGGATCACCCCTCCACTTT. It codes for CASERVGSPLHF.

This clonotype occurred a few times. The CDR3, as DNA: TGCGCCAGCAGCGCGGGGACAGTTGATCCCACAGATACGCAGTATTTT. The encoded protein is CASSAGTVDPTDTQYF. J is TRBJ2-3 and V is TRBV5-1; perhaps TRBD1 as D (7 bases). The CDR3 extends over 16 amino acids. V was clipped by 4 bases and J by 2 bases, with 17 bases between them. Per the germline V gene, CDR1 is SGHRS and CDR2 is YFSETQ.

A few counts support this clonotype. The CDR3 here is CASSATGGNQPQHF. CDR3 sequence (DNA): TGTGCCAGCTCTGCGACAGGGGGCAATCAGCCCCAGCATTTT. The V call is TRBV18, the J call TRBJ1-5; 8 bases fit TRBD1. Germline CDR1 and CDR2: KGHSH and LQKENI. V trimming: 6 bases; J trimming: 2 bases; junction bases outside the gene matches: 3. This CDR3 comprises 14 residues.

This clonotype came up a few times. V usage is TRBV18 and J usage is TRBJ2-7; possible D gene TRBD2, 6 bases. Trimming removed 2 bases from V and 3 bases from J, with 17 bases in between. CDR1 and CDR2 from the germline V gene are KGHSH and LQKENI. This CDR3 has 16 residues. CDR3 nucleotide sequence: TGTGCCAGCTCACCATCGCTAGGGCAGGGAGGCTACGAGCAGTACTTC. Amino acids: CASSPSLGQGGYEQYF.

The table lists this clonotype with many counts. This chain links TRBV7-9 with TRBJ2-1; D may correspond to TRBD1 or TRBD2 (5 bases each). This CDR3 region has 16 residues. CDR1 and CDR2 (germline): SEHNR, FQNEAQ (reference sequence). V lost 5 bases and J 7 bases, leaving 21 bases between the germline ends. DNA of the CDR3: TGTGCCAGCAGCAGGGGCCCCCAGGGACGTCGGAATGAGCAGTTCTTC. Translation gives CASSRGPQGRRNEQFF.

The chain couples TRBV6-1 to TRBJ2-1, with D hard to call. The germline gives CDR1 MNHNS, CDR2 SASEGT. The CDR3 is 10 amino acids. The germline V and J ends were trimmed by 7 bases and 4 bases, with 2 bases remaining between them. CDR3 protein: CASKYNEQFF. The CDR3 DNA follows: TGTGCCAGCAAGTACAATGAGCAGTTCTTC.

This chain links TRBV20-1 with TRBJ2-7; 9 nucleotides match TRBD1. V shed 5 bases and J 3 bases; nucleotides not matched to a gene: 5. CDR1 and CDR2 from the germline V gene are DFQATT and SNEGSKA (reference sequence). The CDR3 extends over 13 amino acids. This CDR3 reads CSAAGTGNYEQYF. CDR3 DNA sequence: TGCAGTGCTGCCGGGACAGGGAACTACGAGCAGTACTTC.

This clonotype was observed a few times. J is TRBJ2-5 and V is TRBV7-9; no clear D gene. The CDR3 is made up of 14 amino acids. V dropped 3 bases and J dropped 1 base, with 9 bases sitting between them. Looked up from germline, CDR1 is SEHNR and CDR2 is FQNEAQ (reference sequence). The CDR3, as DNA: TGTGCCAGCAGCTTTACCGGGCCCCAAGAGACCCAGTACTTC. Protein: CASSFTGPQETQYF. The complete variable domain, with remaining parts taken from reference TRBV7-9 and TRBJ2-5, reads DTGVSQNPRHKITKRGQNVTFRCDPISEHNRLYWYRQTLGQGPEFLTYFQNEAQLEKSRLLSDRFSAERPKGSFSTLEIQRTEQGDSAMYLCASSFTGPQETQYFGPGTRLLVL.

In its sample, this clonotype was seen a few times. The gene calls are TRBV10-3 and TRBJ2-3; TRBD2 agrees at 7 bases. The CDR3 consists of 15 residues. With V trimmed by 4 bases and J by 6 bases, 10 bases remained unmatched. The V gene's germline CDR1 is ENHRY and CDR2 SYGVKD. CDR3 nucleotide sequence: TGTGCCATCAGTGGGTTGACTAGCCTCCCGGATACGCAGTATTTT. Its protein product is CAISGLTSLPDTQYF.

Ten or more counts support this clonotype. The V gene is TRBV29-1, the J gene TRBJ1-1; D possibly corresponds to TRBD1 (6 bases). The length of the CDR3 is 13 residues. Trimming took 8 bases from V and 2 from J, leaving 15 bases between them. Germline CDR1 and CDR2: SQVTM and ANQGSEA. CDR3 bases: TGCAGCTTCTCAGGGGCCCCTAACACTGAAGCTTTCTTT. Amino acid sequence: CSFSGAPNTEAFF. Full variable domain (remainder filled in from reference TRBV29-1 and TRBJ1-1): SAVISQKPSRDICQRGTSLTIQCQVDSQVTMMFWYRQQPGQSLTLIATANQGSEATYESGFVIDKFPISRPNLTFSTLTVSNMSPEDSSIYLCSFSGAPNTEAFFGQGTRLTVV.

V is TRBV5-1 and J is TRBJ2-5; 10 positions match TRBD2. This CDR3 region has 16 residues. V trimming: 0 bases; J trimming: 5 bases; junction bases outside the gene matches: 7. Germline CDR1 reads SGHRS; CDR2 reads YFSETQ. The CDR3 DNA sequence: TGCGCCAGCAGCTTGGGGATAGCGGGGGGAGCGGAGACCCAGTACTTC. Translating gives CASSLGIAGGAETQYF. The complete variable domain, with remaining parts taken from reference TRBV5-1 and TRBJ2-5, reads KAGVTQTPRYLIKTRGQQVTLSCSPISGHRSVSWYQQTPGQGLQFLFEYFSETQRNKGNFPGRFSGRQFSNSRSEMNVSTLELGDSALYLCASSLGIAGGAETQYFGPGTRLLVL.

This clonotype was seen only a few times. The CDR3 ends on some other residue instead of the conserved phenylalanine or tryptophan, so this is likely a read error. The DNA is left out, because the CDR3 cannot be placed on it with certainty; the CDR3 is given as TCRdb lists it. The chain employs TRBV5-5 and TRBJ2-1; the tabulated D call, TRBD1, remains unverified against the DNA. Germline V gene lookup returns CDR1 SGHKS and CDR2 YYEKEE (reference sequence). The CDR3 totals 12 residues, both ends included. This CDR3 reads CASSWGGDRALY.

V and J are TRBV5-4 and TRBJ2-5, with 12 bases aligning to TRBD2. Germline V gene data show CDR1 as SGHNT and CDR2 as YYREEE (reference sequence). Unmatched junction bases numbered 12, after V lost 5 bases and J lost 1 base. The CDR3 consists of 18 residues. DNA for the CDR3: TGTGCCAGCAGGCAGGGGCTAGCGGGGGGGCCAACCCAAGAGACCCAGTACTTC. Its translation: CASRQGLAGGPTQETQYF.

This chain joins TRBV6-5 and TRBJ1-6, with unresolved D. Germline V lookup: CDR1 MNHEY, CDR2 SVGAGI. The CDR3 runs to 14 residues. V shed 6 bases and J shed 11 bases, with 17 bases lying between them. The DNA for the CDR3 is TGTGCCAGCAGCCTCTTGGATTCGACCGCACCCCTCCACTTT. It translates to CASSLLDSTAPLHF.

With regard to this clonotype: The junction departs from the called germline gene at one end, perhaps through a read error. The J gene is TRBJ2-5, the V gene TRBV7-9; possibly TRBD1 for D (6 bases). Germline V gene sequence: CDR1 SEHNR, CDR2 FQNEAQ (reference sequence). This CDR3 contains 14 residues. In nucleotides, the CDR3 is TGTGCCAGCAGCGACATTCGGGGACAAGGGACCCAGTACTTC. Its translation: CASSDIRGQGTQYF.

This clonotype has more than one count but fewer than ten. This chain uses TRBV20-1 with TRBJ2-2; a weak D match, TRBD2 (5 bases). V was shortened by 3 bases and J by 4 bases, with 9 bases between the two germline ends. Germline V gene lookup returns CDR1 DFQATT and CDR2 SNEGSKA (reference sequence). The CDR3 is 13 residues long. The CDR3 DNA follows: TGCAGTGCTAGTAGGGAGTTCACCGGGGAGCTGTTTTTT. Protein product: CSASREFTGELFF.

The chain has TRBV28 and TRBJ2-1; the D call may be TRBD1 or TRBD2 (6 bases each). CDR3 length equals 15 residues. V lost 11 bases to trimming and J lost 0 bases, with 17 bases between them. CDR1 is MDHEN and CDR2 is SYDVKM in the germline V gene. This chain's CDR3 is CALLASGASYNEQFF. In nucleotides, the CDR3 is TGTGCCCTGCTGGCGTCGGGGGCCTCCTACAATGAGCAGTTCTTC. Filled out from reference TRBV28 and TRBJ2-1, the complete variable domain reads DVKVTQSSRYLVKRTGEKVFLECVQDMDHENMFWYRQDPGLGLRLIYFSYDVKMKEKGDIPEGYSVSREKKERFSLILESASTNQTSMYLCALLASGASYNEQFFGPGTRLTVL.

This chain joins TRBV2 and TRBJ2-1; 11 positions match TRBD2. V lost 6 bases, J lost 4 bases, and 5 bases stayed unmatched. This CDR3 comprises 15 residues. The germline gives CDR1 SNHLY, CDR2 FYNNEI. Here the CDR3 DNA reads TGTGCCAGCAGACTAGCGGGGGACCTATACAATGAGCAGTTCTTC. The encoded protein is CASRLAGDLYNEQFF.

This clonotype has more than one count but fewer than ten. The rearrangement links TRBV29-1 to TRBJ2-5; no clear D gene. Deletions cut 2 bases from V and 0 bases from J, with 7 bases between. Germline CDR1 and CDR2: SQVTM and ANQGSEA. This CDR3 is 13 amino acids long. The chain's CDR3 is CSVESRNQETQYF. DNA for the CDR3: TGCAGCGTTGAATCCCGAAACCAAGAGACCCAGTACTTC.

This clonotype has only a few counts. V gene TRBV20-1 combines with J gene TRBJ1-5, with TRBD1 identical over 7 bases. The CDR3 sequence is 16 residues long. Germline lookup yields CDR1 DFQATT and CDR2 SNEGSKA (reference sequence). V lost 4 bases, J lost 0 bases, and 9 bases stayed unmatched. In nucleotides, the CDR3 is TGCAGTGCTATCAACCGACAGGGCTATAGCAATCAGCCCCAGCATTTT. As protein: CSAINRQGYSNQPQHF.

There are a few counts of this clonotype. J is TRBJ1-3 and V is TRBV18, with TRBD1 as a possible D gene (5 bases). The germline V gene encodes CDR1 KGHSH and CDR2 LQKENI. Trimming removed 2 bases from V and 0 bases from J, with 11 bases in between. The CDR3 loop spans 16 amino acids. The CDR3 DNA reads TGTGCCAGCTCACCAACGATGGGGGTCTCTGGAAACACCATATATTTT. This translates into CASSPTMGVSGNTIYF.

In its sample, this clonotype was seen many times. The J gene is TRBJ1-5, the V gene TRBV19; 10 bases match TRBD1. This CDR3 has 13 amino acids. Per germline, CDR1 LNHDA and CDR2 SQIVND (reference sequence). Germline trimming cut 7 bases from V and 7 bases from J; bases unmatched to any gene: 4. CDR3 nucleotides: TGTGCCAGTAATTGGGACAGGGGACAGCCCCAGCATTTT. Amino acid sequence: CASNWDRGQPQHF.

This clonotype was picked up a small number of times. This rearrangement joins TRBV7-2 to TRBJ1-2; D may be TRBD1 (5 bases). V was trimmed by 5 bases and J by 0 bases, leaving 10 bases between them. This CDR3 has 14 residues. CDR1 is SGHTA and CDR2 is FQGNSA in the germline V gene. The CDR3 nucleotides read TGTGCCAGCAGCCTAGACAGTTCTAACTATGGCTACACCTTC. Protein product: CASSLDSSNYGYTF. Full variable domain (remainder filled in from reference TRBV7-2 and TRBJ1-2): GAGVSQSPSNKVTEKGKDVELRCDPISGHTALYWYRQSLGQGLEFLIYFQGNSAPDKSGLPSDRFSAERTGGSVSTLTIQRTQQEDSAVYLCASSLDSSNYGYTFGSGTRLTVV.

This clonotype was counted between two and nine times. The V gene is TRBV5-1, the J gene TRBJ2-4; no reliable D call. The CDR3 runs to 13 residues. The germline V gene encodes CDR1 SGHRS and CDR2 YFSETQ. Trimming took off 1 base at V and 5 bases at J, with 7 bases between the two ends. The CDR3 region is CASSLTGQNIQYF. DNA for the CDR3: TGCGCCAGCAGCTTGACGGGTCAAAACATTCAGTACTTC.

This clonotype has only a few counts. The rearrangement uses TRBV29-1 and TRBJ2-2; 8 bases line up with TRBD1. The CDR3 has 14 residues. Looked up from germline, CDR1 is SQVTM and CDR2 is ANQGSEA. V was pared by 3 bases and J by 3 bases, with 3 bases of the junction left unmatched. CDR3 region: CSVDPQGDTGELFF. CDR3 coding DNA: TGCAGCGTTGACCCACAGGGGGACACCGGGGAGCTGTTTTTT.

The V call is TRBV7-9, the J call TRBJ1-5, with a weak D call TRBD1 (6 bases). Trimming took 3 bases from V and 7 from J, leaving 28 bases between them. The CDR3 contains 19 residues. Germline-derived CDR1 and CDR2 are SEHNR and FQNEAQ (reference sequence). The CDR3 bases are TGTGCCAGCAGCTTTGGTGCAGGAGGCAGGGGCACAATCAAACAGCCCCAGCATTTT. Translation: CASSFGAGGRGTIKQPQHF.

This clonotype was found a few times. The chain uses TRBV23-1 and TRBJ1-6; TRBD1 is a possible D gene (5 bases). TRBV23-1 is sorted into the ORF group, with uncertain function. Trimming cost V 0 bases and J 0 bases, with 15 bases left between them. This CDR3 spans 19 amino acids. CDR3 amino acids: CASSQSIRGTSSYNSPLHF. The DNA for the CDR3 is TGCGCCAGCAGTCAATCGATTAGGGGAACCAGCTCCTATAATTCACCCCTCCACTTT.

This chain links TRBV6-2 or TRBV6-3 with TRBJ1-4; 10 bases align to TRBD1. In germline, CDR1 is MNHEY, CDR2 SVGEGT. CDR3 length equals 16 residues. V shed 6 bases, J shed 8 bases, and the junction held 12 bases outside the gene matches. The CDR3 sequence: CASRSTGGGVWEKLFF. The CDR3 coding sequence is TGTGCCAGCAGATCGACAGGGGGCGGCGTCTGGGAAAAACTGTTTTTT.

This chain uses TRBV7-2 with TRBJ1-5, with a weak D call TRBD1 (6 bases). The CDR3 totals 13 residues. The V end lost 1 base, the J end lost 11 bases, and 12 bases lay between the germline ends. Germline assignment: CDR1 SGHTA and CDR2 FQGNSA. This CDR3 reads CASSLVGGRSQHF. DNA for the CDR3: TGTGCCAGCAGCTTAGTTGGGGGCAGGTCCCAGCATTTT.

The chain recombines TRBV4-3 with TRBJ2-7, with D perhaps matching TRBD1 (7 bases). Trimming took 4 bases from V and 6 from J, leaving 19 bases between them. The CDR3 totals 15 residues. Germline-derived CDR1 and CDR2 are LGHNA and YSLEER. CDR3 DNA: TGCGCCAGCAGCCCTATAAACAGGGGAGGCGGCGAGCAGTACTTC. Translation gives CASSPINRGGGEQYF.

This clonotype was seen a few times. The gene calls are TRBV7-9 and TRBJ2-7; unclear D gene. CDR1 SEHNR and CDR2 FQNEAQ come from the germline V gene (reference sequence). The V gene lost 2 bases and the J gene lost 3 bases, with 8 bases spanning the gap. There are 13 residues in the CDR3. CDR3 in amino acids: CASSLLDLYEQYF. CDR3 DNA: TGTGCCAGCAGCTTATTGGATCTCTACGAGCAGTACTTC.